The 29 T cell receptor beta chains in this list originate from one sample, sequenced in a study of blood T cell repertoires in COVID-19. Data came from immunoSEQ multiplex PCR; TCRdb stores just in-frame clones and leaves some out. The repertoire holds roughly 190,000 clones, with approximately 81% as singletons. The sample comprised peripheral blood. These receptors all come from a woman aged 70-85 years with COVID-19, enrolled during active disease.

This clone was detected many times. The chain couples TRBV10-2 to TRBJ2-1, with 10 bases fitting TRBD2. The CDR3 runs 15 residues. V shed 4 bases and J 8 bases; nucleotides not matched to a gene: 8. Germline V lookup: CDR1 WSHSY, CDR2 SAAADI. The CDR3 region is CASSVLAGVGYEQFF. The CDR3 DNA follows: TGCGCCAGCAGTGTTCTAGCGGGAGTTGGCTATGAGCAGTTCTTC.

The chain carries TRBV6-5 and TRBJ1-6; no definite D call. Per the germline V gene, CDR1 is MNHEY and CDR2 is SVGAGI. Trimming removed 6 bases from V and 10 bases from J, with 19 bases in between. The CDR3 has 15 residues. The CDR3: CASRADWAKWSPLHF. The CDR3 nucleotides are TGTGCCAGCAGGGCGGACTGGGCTAAATGGTCACCCCTCCACTTT.

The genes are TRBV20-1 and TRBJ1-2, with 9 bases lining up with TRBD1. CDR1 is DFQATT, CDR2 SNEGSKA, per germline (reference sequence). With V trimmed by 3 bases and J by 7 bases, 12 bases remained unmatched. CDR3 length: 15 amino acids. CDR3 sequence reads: CSASSGTGISIGYTF. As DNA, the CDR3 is TGCAGTGCTAGTAGCGGGACAGGGATAAGCATTGGCTACACCTTC.

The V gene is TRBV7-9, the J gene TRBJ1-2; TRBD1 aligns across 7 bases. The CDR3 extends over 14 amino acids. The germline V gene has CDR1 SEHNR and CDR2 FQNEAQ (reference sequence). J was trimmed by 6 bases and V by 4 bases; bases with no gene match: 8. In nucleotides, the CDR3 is TGTGCCAGCAGCTACCGGGACAGTCTGGATGGCTACACCTTC. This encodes CASSYRDSLDGYTF.

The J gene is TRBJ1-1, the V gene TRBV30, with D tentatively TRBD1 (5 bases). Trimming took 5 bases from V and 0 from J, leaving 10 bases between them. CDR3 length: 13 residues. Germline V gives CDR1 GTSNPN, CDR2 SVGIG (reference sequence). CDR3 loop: CAWEQEMNTEAFF. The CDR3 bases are TGTGCCTGGGAACAGGAAATGAACACTGAAGCTTTCTTT.

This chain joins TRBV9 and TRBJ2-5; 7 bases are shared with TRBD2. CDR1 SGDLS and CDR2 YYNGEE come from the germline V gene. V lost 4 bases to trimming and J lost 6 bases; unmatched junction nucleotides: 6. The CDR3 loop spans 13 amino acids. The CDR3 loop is CASSPTSDQTQYF. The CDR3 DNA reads TGTGCCAGCAGCCCAACTAGCGATCAGACCCAGTACTTC.

CDR3 DNA sequence: TGTGCCATCAGGCAGAGGAGAAATGGCTACACCTTC. This translates into CAIRQRRNGYTF. The J gene is TRBJ1-2, the V gene TRBV10-3; no clear D gene. This CDR3 spans 12 amino acids. CDR1 ENHRY and CDR2 SYGVKD come from the germline V gene. The V end lost 6 bases, the J end lost 6 bases, and 11 bases lay between the germline ends.

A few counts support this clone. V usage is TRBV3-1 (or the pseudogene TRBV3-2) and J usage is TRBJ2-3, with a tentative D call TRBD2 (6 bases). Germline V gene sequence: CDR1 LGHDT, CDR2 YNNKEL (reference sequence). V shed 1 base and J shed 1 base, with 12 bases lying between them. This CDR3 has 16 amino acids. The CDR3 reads CASSQGVGGGTDTQYF. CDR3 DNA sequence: TGTGCCAGCAGCCAAGGGGTGGGGGGAGGCACAGATACGCAGTATTTT.

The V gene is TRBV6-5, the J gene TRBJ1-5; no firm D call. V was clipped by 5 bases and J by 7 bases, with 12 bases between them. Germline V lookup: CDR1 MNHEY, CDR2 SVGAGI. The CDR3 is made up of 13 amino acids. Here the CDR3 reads CASSPREGQPQHF. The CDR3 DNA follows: TGTGCCAGCAGTCCTCGGGAGGGCCAGCCCCAGCATTTT.

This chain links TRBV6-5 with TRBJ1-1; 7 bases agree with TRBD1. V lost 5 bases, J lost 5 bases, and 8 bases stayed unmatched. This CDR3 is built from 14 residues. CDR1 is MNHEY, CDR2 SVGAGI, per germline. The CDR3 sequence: CASSLGTVWTEAFF. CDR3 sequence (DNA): TGTGCCAGCAGTCTTGGGACAGTCTGGACTGAAGCTTTCTTT.

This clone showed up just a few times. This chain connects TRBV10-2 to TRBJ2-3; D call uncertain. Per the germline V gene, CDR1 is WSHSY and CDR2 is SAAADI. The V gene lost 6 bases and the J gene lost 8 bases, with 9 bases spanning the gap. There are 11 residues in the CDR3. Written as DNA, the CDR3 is TGCGCCAGCAGCCTTCGGGTTACGCAGTATTTT. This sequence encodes CASSLRVTQYF.

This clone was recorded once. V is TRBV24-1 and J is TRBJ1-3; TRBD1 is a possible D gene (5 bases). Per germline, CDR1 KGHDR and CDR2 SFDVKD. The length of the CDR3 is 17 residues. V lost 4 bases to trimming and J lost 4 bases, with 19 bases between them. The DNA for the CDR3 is TGTGCCACCAGTGACCCCGCGGACACCTTATCAGGAAACACCATATATTTT. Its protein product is CATSDPADTLSGNTIYF.

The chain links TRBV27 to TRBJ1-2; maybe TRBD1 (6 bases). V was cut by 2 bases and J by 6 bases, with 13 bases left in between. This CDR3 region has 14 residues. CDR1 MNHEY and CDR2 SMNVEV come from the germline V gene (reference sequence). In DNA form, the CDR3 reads TGTGCCAGCAGTTTAGTTTACAGGGATCATGGCTACACCTTC. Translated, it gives CASSLVYRDHGYTF.

The CDR3 is CASSLRGEASYNSPLHF. In DNA, the CDR3 is TGTGCCAGCAGCTTGCGGGGTGAGGCGTCCTATAATTCACCCCTCCACTTT. The chain couples TRBV11-2 to TRBJ1-6, with no clear D. There are 17 residues in the CDR3. V was pared by 3 bases and J by 1 base, with 13 bases between. Germline CDR1 and CDR2: SGHAT and FQNNGV.

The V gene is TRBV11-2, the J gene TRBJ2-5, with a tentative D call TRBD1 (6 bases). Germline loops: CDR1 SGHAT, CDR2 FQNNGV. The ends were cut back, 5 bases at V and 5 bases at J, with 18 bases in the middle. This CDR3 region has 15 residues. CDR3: CASSLRDTPWETQYF. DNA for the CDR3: TGTGCCAGCAGCCTCCGGGACACCCCCTGGGAGACCCAGTACTTC.

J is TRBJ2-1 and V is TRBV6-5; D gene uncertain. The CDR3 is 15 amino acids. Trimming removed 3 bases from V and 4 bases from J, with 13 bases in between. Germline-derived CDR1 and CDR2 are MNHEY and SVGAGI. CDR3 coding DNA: TGTGCCAGCAGTTATAATCCTACTCCGTACAATGAGCAGTTCTTC. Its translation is CASSYNPTPYNEQFF.

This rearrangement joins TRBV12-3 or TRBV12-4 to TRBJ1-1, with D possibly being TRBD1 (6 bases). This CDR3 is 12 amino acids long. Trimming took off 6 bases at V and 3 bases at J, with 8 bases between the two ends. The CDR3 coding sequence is TGTGCCAGCAGCTACAGGGACACTGAAGCTTTCTTT. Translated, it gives CASSYRDTEAFF.

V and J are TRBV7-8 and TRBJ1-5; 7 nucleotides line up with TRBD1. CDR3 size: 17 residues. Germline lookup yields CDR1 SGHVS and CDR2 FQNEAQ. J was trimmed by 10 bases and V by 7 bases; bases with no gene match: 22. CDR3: CASTTIPTGDSNSPQHF. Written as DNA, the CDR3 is TGTGCCAGCACCACGATACCCACGGGGGACAGCAATAGTCCCCAGCATTTT.

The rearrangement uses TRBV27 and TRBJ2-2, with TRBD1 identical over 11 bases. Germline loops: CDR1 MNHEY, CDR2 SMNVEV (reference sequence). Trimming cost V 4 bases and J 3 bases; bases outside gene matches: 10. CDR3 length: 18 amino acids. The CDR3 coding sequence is TGTGCCAGCAGTTCCTCACCTCGGACAGGGGGCGACACCGGGGAGCTGTTTTTT. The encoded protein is CASSSSPRTGGDTGELFF.

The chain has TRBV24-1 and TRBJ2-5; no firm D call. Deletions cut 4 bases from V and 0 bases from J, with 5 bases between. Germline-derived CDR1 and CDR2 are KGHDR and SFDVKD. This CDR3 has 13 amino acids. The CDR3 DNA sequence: TGTGCCACCAGTGACAGGAACCAAGAGACCCAGTACTTC. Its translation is CATSDRNQETQYF.

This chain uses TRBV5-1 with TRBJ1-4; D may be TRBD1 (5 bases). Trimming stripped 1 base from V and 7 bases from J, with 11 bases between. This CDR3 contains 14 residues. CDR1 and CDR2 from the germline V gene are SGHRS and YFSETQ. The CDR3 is CASSLRQGPEKLFF. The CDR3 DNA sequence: TGCGCCAGCAGCTTGCGGCAGGGCCCTGAAAAACTGTTTTTT.

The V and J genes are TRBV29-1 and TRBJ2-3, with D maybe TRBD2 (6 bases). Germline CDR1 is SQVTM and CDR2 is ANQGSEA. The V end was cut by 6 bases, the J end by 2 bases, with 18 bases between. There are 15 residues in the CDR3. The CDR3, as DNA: TGCAGCGTAAAGGGAAGGGCGGGGCTCACAGATACGCAGTATTTT. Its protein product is CSVKGRAGLTDTQYF.

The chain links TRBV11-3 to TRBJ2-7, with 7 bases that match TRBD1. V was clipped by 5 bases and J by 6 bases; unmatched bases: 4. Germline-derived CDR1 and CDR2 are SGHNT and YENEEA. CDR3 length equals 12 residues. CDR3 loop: CASSVTGSEQYF. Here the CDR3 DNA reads TGTGCCAGCAGCGTGACAGGGTCCGAGCAGTACTTC.

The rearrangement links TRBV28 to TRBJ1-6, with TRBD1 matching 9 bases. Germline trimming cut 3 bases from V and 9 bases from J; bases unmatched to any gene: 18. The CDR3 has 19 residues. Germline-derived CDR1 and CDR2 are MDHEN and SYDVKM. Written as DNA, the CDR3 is TGTGCCAGCAGTTTTTGGGGACAGGGCCTTGAGAGGGCCTTTTCACCCCTCCACTTT. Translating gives CASSFWGQGLERAFSPLHF.

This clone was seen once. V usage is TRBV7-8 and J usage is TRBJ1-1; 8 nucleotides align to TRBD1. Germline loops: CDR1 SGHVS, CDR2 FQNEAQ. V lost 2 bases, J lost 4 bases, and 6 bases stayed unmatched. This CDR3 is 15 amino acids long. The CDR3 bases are TGTGCCAGCAGCTTAATGCAGGGACAGGCCACTGAAGCTTTCTTT. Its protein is CASSLMQGQATEAFF.

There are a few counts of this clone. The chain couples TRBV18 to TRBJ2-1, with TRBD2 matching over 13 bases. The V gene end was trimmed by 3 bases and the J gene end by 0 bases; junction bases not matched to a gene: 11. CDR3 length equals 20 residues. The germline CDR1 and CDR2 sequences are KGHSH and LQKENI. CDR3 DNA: TGTGCCAGCTCACCCCGGACTAGCGGGGGCATTTTAAGCTCCTACAATGAGCAGTTCTTC. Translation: CASSPRTSGGILSSYNEQFF. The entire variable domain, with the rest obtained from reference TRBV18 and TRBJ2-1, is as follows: NAGVMQNPRHLVRRRGQEARLRCSPMKGHSHVYWYRQLPEEGLKFMVYLQKENIIDESGMPKERFSAEFPKEGPSILRIQQVVRGDSAAYFCASSPRTSGGILSSYNEQFFGPGTRLTVL.

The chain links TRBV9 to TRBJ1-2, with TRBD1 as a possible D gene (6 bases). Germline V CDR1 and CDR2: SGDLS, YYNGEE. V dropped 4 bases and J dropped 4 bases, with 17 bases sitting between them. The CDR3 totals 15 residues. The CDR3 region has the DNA TGTGCCAGCAGCCAGAGGGGGGGGCAGGGCTATGGCTACACCTTC. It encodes CASSQRGGQGYGYTF. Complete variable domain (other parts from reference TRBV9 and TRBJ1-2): DSGVTQTPKHLITATGQRVTLRCSPRSGDLSVYWYQQSLDQGLQFLIQYYNGEERAKGNILERFSAQQFPDLHSELNLSSLELGDSALYFCASSQRGGQGYGYTFGSGTRLTVV.

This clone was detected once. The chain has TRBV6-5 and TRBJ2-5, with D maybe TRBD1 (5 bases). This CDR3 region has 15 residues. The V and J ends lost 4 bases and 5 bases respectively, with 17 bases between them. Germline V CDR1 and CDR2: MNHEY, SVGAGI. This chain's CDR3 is CASSFQQGDLETQYF. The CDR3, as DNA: TGTGCCAGCAGTTTCCAGCAGGGTGATTTGGAGACCCAGTACTTC.

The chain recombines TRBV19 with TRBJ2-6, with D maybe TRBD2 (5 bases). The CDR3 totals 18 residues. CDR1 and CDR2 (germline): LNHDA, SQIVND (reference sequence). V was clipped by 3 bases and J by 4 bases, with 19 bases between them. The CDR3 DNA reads TGTGCCAGTAGTATTCCCCCAGGACTTAGGTCGGGGGCCAACGTCCTGACTTTC. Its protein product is CASSIPPGLRSGANVLTF.